These T cell receptor beta chains were read from a single sample in a study of technical replicates of blood from a handful of donors. Profiling relied on immunoSEQ multiplex PCR, and the TCRdb table lists in-frame clones only, not all of them. In the table there are 67,000 or so clones, 95% of which are singletons. The specimen was T cells isolated from PBMCs. The receptor set was obtained from a human donor in good health. The CDR3 runs from the conserved cysteine through the conserved F or W. A D gene is named only where the DNA matches it firmly. Only part of the rows carry a size: once, few, many, or a class if the clone is expanded.

.	.	TRBJ1-3	TRBV7-8	TGTGCCAGCAGCCATGGGCCTTTATCTGGAAACACCATATATTTT	CASSHGPLSGNTIYF
TRBD1	.	TRBJ1-5	TRBV30	TGTGCCTGGAGTGTTCGCGGACAGGCAGGCAATCAGCCCCAGCATTTT	CAWSVRGQAGNQPQHF
TRBD2	.	TRBJ2-1	TRBV27	TGTGCCAGCAGTCCAACGGGACTAGCGGGGGGGAGCTCCTACAATGAGCAGTTCTTC	CASSPTGLAGGSSYNEQFF
.	.	TRBJ1-1	TRBV19	TGTGCCAGTAGTATATTTGGCACAGGGACTGAAGCTTTCTTT	CASSIFGTGTEAFF
.	.	TRBJ2-2	TRBV29-1	TGCAGCGTTTTAAGGAGACCCGGGGAGCTGTTTTTT	CSVLRRPGELFF
TRBD1	.	TRBJ1-2	TRBV28	TGTGCCAGCAGTATCGACAGGGAAGGGGAGGCTAACTATGGCTACACCTTC	CASSIDREGEANYGYTF
.	.	TRBJ1-2	TRBV5-8	TGTGCCAGCAGCTTGGTCCAGGGAGGTGGCTACACCTTC	CASSLVQGGGYTF
.	.	TRBJ1-1	TRBV7-3	TGTGCCAGCAGCTACTACACGAGCACTGAAGCTTTCTTT	CASSYYTSTEAFF
TRBD1	.	TRBJ1-5	TRBV5-6	TGTGCCAGCAGCTACAGGGGGCGCGGGCAGCCCCAGCATTTT	CASSYRGRGQPQHF
.	few	TRBJ2-3	TRBV7-9	TGTGCCAGCAGCCAGAGCGGCACAGATACGCAGTATTTT	CASSQSGTDTQYF